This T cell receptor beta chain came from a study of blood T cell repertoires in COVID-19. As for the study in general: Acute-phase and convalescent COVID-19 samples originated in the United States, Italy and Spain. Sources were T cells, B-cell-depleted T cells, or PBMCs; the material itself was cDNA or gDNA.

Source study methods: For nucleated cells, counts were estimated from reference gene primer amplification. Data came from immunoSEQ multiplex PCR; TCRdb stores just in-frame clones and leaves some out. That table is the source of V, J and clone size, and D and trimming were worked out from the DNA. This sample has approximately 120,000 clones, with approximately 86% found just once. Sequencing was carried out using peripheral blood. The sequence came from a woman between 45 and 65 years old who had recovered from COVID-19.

CDR3 region: CAWSGTGWDSPLHF. The CDR3 DNA reads TGTGCCTGGAGCGGGACAGGGTGGGATTCACCCCTCCACTTT. The chain joins TRBV30 to TRBJ1-6; 9 bases match TRBD1. In germline, CDR1 is GTSNPN, CDR2 SVGIG (reference sequence). The CDR3 is 14 residues long. V dropped 3 bases and J dropped 8; count of bases not matched to a gene: 5.